This TCR beta chain appears in the sequencing data of a study of cytomegalovirus exposure and HLA in healthy donors. General observations from the study: Among the most significant clusters, several appeared linked to common viral pathogens in a later analysis. With high specificity and sensitivity, the classifier reportedly diagnosed cytomegalovirus status.

60 Vbeta and 13 Jbeta primers were used in PCR. This table comes from immunoSEQ multiplex PCR, and its TCRdb copy is limited to in-frame clones, with some not included. The sample carries roughly 180,000 clones, just under 80% recorded once. The V segment lost 5 bases and the J segment 7 bases; nucleotides outside the gene matches: 4. CDR3 length equals 14 residues. Germline V lookup: CDR1 MNHEY, CDR2 SVGAGI. This clone has only one observation. Its target is unknown. Sequenced input: PBMCs. The chain links TRBV6-5 to TRBJ1-6, with TRBD1 matching over 8 bases. This sequence was found in a woman between 50 and 59 years old in good health and CMV-seropositive. The CDR3 DNA reads TGTGCCAGCAGTATCCGGGACAGGAATTCACCCCTCCACTTT. Translated: CASSIRDRNSPLHF.